The 14 T cell receptor beta chains in this list originate from one sample, sequenced in a study of regulatory T cells in long-lasting Graves disease. HTBI primers from iRepertoire and Arm-PCR of CDR3 regions yielded the TCR beta libraries. TCRdb fed the multiplex PCR reads into MiXCR, producing one record per CDR3 protein. The sample yields a few hundred thousand distinct CDR3 sequences, around 23% seen once. Time point reported: persistent/refractory GD, antithyroid drugs over 5 years with positive TRAb. The authors made the TCR library using RNA they extracted from PBMCs. The sequencing used peripheral blood mononuclear cells (PBMCs), collected when the disease was refractory, from a patient treated with antithyroid drugs. All receptors derive from a female donor with Graves disease.

CDR3: CATSRVGGGETQYF. DNA of the CDR3: TGTGCCACCAGCAGAGTCGGAGGGGGAGAGACCCAGTACTTC. The J gene is TRBJ2-5, the V gene TRBV15; D assignment may be TRBD1 or TRBD2 (6 bases each). The CDR3 is 14 residues long. The V end was cut by 1 base, the J end by 4 bases, with 10 bases between. CDR1 and CDR2 (germline): LNHNV, YYDKDF (reference sequence).

Turning to this clonotype: A read error may account for a junction end that differs from germline. The chain couples TRBV28 to TRBJ1-4; 10 positions match TRBD1. Germline V gives CDR1 MDHEN, CDR2 SYDVKM. This CDR3 spans 14 amino acids. The CDR3 DNA follows: TGTGCCAGCTGTTTTAGGGACAGGGGAGAAAAACTGTTTTTT. Its protein product is CASCFRDRGEKLFF.

In its sample, this clonotype was seen many times. This sequence joins TRBV19 and TRBJ1-2; D is ambiguous. Per germline, CDR1 LNHDA and CDR2 SQIVND (reference sequence). Trimming took off 7 bases at V and 4 bases at J, with 16 bases between the two ends. The CDR3 contains 14 residues. CDR3 nucleotides: TGTGCCAGTAATGCCCAACGGGGAAGCTATGGCTACACCTTC. Translated: CASNAQRGSYGYTF.

The chain uses TRBV7-2 and TRBJ2-3; D is unresolved. V shed 2 bases and J shed 5 bases, with 8 bases lying between them. CDR1 and CDR2 from the germline V gene are SGHTA and FQGNSA. CDR3 length equals 13 residues. CDR3 nucleotide sequence: TGTGCCAGCAGCTTAATGGGTAGAGATACGCAGTATTTT. It codes for CASSLMGRDTQYF.

This clonotype was counted a few times. The chain has TRBV12-3 or TRBV12-4 and TRBJ1-3; TRBD1 agrees at 8 bases. This CDR3 contains 16 residues. J gave up 4 bases and V 0 bases, and 5 bases lay outside the gene matches. CDR3 region: CASSLAGTGSGNTIYF. The CDR3 bases are TGTGCCAGCAGTTTAGCCGGGACAGGTTCAGGAAACACCATATATTTT.

The V gene is TRBV10-3, the J gene TRBJ1-5; no clear D. This CDR3 contains 12 residues. The ends were cut back, 0 bases at V and 10 bases at J, with 7 bases in the middle. Per the germline V gene, CDR1 is ENHRY and CDR2 is SYGVKD. The CDR3 loop is CAISESLGPQHF. For the CDR3, the DNA is TGTGCCATCAGTGAGTCGTTGGGACCCCAGCATTTT.

The rearrangement joins TRBV6-1 to TRBJ2-7; 7 bases are a match to TRBD2. Germline assignment: CDR1 MNHNS and CDR2 SASEGT. The CDR3 covers 16 residues. J was trimmed by 4 bases and V by 5 bases; bases with no gene match: 14. The CDR3 is CASSRKGLGGYYEQYF. In DNA form, the CDR3 reads TGTGCCAGCAGTCGAAAAGGCCTGGGGGGGTATTACGAGCAGTACTTC.

V gene TRBV29-1 combines with J gene TRBJ2-2, with a possible D match to TRBD2 (6 bases). The germline V gene encodes CDR1 SQVTM and CDR2 ANQGSEA. Trimming took 3 bases from V and 2 from J, leaving 13 bases between them. This CDR3 comprises 15 residues. The CDR3, as DNA: TGCAGCGTTGAGGTAGCGGCAACTAACACCGGGGAGCTGTTTTTT. This codes for CSVEVAATNTGELFF.

This clonotype was found a few times. The CDR3: CSATGTGSGANVLTF. The CDR3 DNA follows: TGCAGTGCAACCGGGACAGGGTCTGGGGCCAACGTCCTGACTTTC. This sequence joins TRBV20-1 and TRBJ2-6; 9 positions agree with TRBD1. Germline V gives CDR1 DFQATT, CDR2 SNEGSKA (reference sequence). Trimming at V came to 6 bases and at J to 1 base, leaving 4 bases not matched to a gene. The CDR3 extends over 15 amino acids.

This clonotype was recorded many times. The V gene is TRBV3-1, the J gene TRBJ1-6; TRBD1 matches 10 bases. J lost 4 bases, V lost 2 bases, and 2 bases had no gene match. The CDR3 is 16 amino acids. CDR1 and CDR2 (germline): LGHDT, YNNKEL (reference sequence). The CDR3, as DNA: TGTGCCAGCAGCCAATCGGGACAGGGGTATAATTCACCCCTCCACTTT. Translating it yields CASSQSGQGYNSPLHF.

This clonotype appeared many times. This chain's CDR3 is CASSLGLASQETQYF. As DNA, the CDR3 is TGTGCCAGCAGCTTAGGTCTAGCGAGTCAAGAGACCCAGTACTTC. The rearrangement uses TRBV11-3 and TRBJ2-5, with TRBD2 as a possible D gene (6 bases). The CDR3 runs to 15 residues. V was trimmed by 1 base and J by 2 bases, leaving 11 bases between them. Germline V CDR1 and CDR2: SGHNT, YENEEA.

This clonotype came up a few times. V usage is TRBV15 and J usage is TRBJ1-6; TRBD1 matches at 9 bases. The trim removed 8 bases at V and 9 bases at J, leaving 5 bases unmatched. Germline assignment: CDR1 LNHNV and CDR2 YYDKDF (reference sequence). This CDR3 has 13 residues. The CDR3 nucleotides are TGTGCCACCCGGGACAGGGCGGGTTCACCCCTCCACTTT. Encoded protein: CATRDRAGSPLHF.

This clonotype was seen repeatedly, ten times or more. J is TRBJ2-2 and V is TRBV28; no firm D call. The CDR3 covers 17 residues. Germline assignment: CDR1 MDHEN and CDR2 SYDVKM. Trimming removed 3 bases at V and 8 bases at J, with 22 bases between. The CDR3 protein is CASSFVLGRPVAGELFF. CDR3 coding DNA: TGTGCCAGCAGTTTCGTTTTAGGACGGCCCGTTGCGGGGGAGCTGTTTTTT.

This clonotype showed up just a few times. CDR3 sequence reads: CASSSDLWSEKLFF. CDR3 bases: TGTGCCAGCAGCTCCGACCTTTGGAGTGAAAAACTGTTTTTT. The chain recombines TRBV6-1 with TRBJ1-4; the D is unclear. Trimming took off 6 bases at V and 7 bases at J, with 15 bases between the two ends. The V gene's germline CDR1 is MNHNS and CDR2 SASEGT. The CDR3 has 14 residues.